The rows below give T cell receptor beta chains drawn from one sample of a study of T cell changes during pregnancy in multiple sclerosis. Profiling relied on immunoSEQ multiplex PCR, and the TCRdb table lists in-frame clones only, not all of them. The sample lists more than 80,000 clones; approximately 90% were seen once. Sequenced here: peripheral blood, sampled after pregnancy. The receptors originated from a female donor with multiple sclerosis, enrolled in a pregnancy study. Each CDR3 is given with its conserved first and last residue. Fields, in order: D gene, V gene, clone size, J gene, CDR3 DNA, CDR3 protein. The D gene is left open where the match is weak. Clone size is stated in some rows and not others, as once, few, many or a class when expanded.

D gene: NA; V gene: TRBV6-1; clone size: NA; J gene: TRBJ1-4; CDR3 DNA: TGTGCCAGCAGACCCGGGGACTCAACTAATGAAAAACTGTTTTTT; CDR3 protein: CASRPGDSTNEKLFF
D gene: TRBD2; V gene: TRBV2; clone size: NA; J gene: TRBJ2-3; CDR3 DNA: TGTGCCAGCCTTGAGATTCTACCGACTAGCGGGGAGTGGGATACGCAGTATTTT; CDR3 protein: CASLEILPTSGEWDTQYF
D gene: TRBD1; V gene: TRBV28; clone size: NA; J gene: TRBJ1-5; CDR3 DNA: TGTGCCAGCAGTTTTGGACAGGGGAGCCAGCCCCAGCATTTT; CDR3 protein: CASSFGQGSQPQHF
D gene: NA; V gene: TRBV7-3; clone size: once; J gene: TRBJ1-1; CDR3 DNA: TGTGCCAGCAGCTTTGAGGGGAACACTGAAGCTTTCTTT; CDR3 protein: CASSFEGNTEAFF
D gene: NA; V gene: TRBV18; clone size: NA; J gene: TRBJ1-1; CDR3 DNA: TGTGCCAGCTCACCCTTAGGAGACACTGAAGCTTTCTTT; CDR3 protein: CASSPLGDTEAFF
D gene: TRBD1; V gene: TRBV29-1; clone size: NA; J gene: TRBJ2-1; CDR3 DNA: TGCAGCGCACAAGGACAGGGATCCTACAATGAGCAGTTCTTC; CDR3 protein: CSAQGQGSYNEQFF
D gene: NA; V gene: TRBV5-6; clone size: NA; J gene: TRBJ1-2; CDR3 DNA: TGTGCCAGCAGCTTGGGCCTCGGGAGCTACACCTTC; CDR3 protein: CASSLGLGSYTF
D gene: NA; V gene: TRBV6-1; clone size: NA; J gene: TRBJ2-7; CDR3 DNA: TGTGCCAGCAGTCCTGGGCGGGGACCCTACGAGCAGTACTTC; CDR3 protein: CASSPGRGPYEQYF
D gene: NA; V gene: TRBV28; clone size: NA; J gene: TRBJ2-1; CDR3 DNA: TGTGCCAGCAGTCTCTACTACAATGAGCAGTTCTTC; CDR3 protein: CASSLYYNEQFF
D gene: NA; V gene: TRBV4-1; clone size: NA; J gene: TRBJ1-1; CDR3 DNA: TGCGCCAGCAGCCTCTATGTGAACACTGAAGCTTTCTTT; CDR3 protein: CASSLYVNTEAFF
D gene: TRBD1; V gene: TRBV14; clone size: NA; J gene: TRBJ1-4; CDR3 DNA: TGTGCCAGCAGCCCGACAGGGAACGGAGAAAAACTGTTTTTT; CDR3 protein: CASSPTGNGEKLFF
D gene: NA; V gene: TRBV5-1; clone size: NA; J gene: TRBJ1-1; CDR3 DNA: TGCGCCAGCAGCCCTGGGACAATGAACACTGAAGCTTTCTTT; CDR3 protein: CASSPGTMNTEAFF
D gene: NA; V gene: TRBV30; clone size: NA; J gene: TRBJ1-1; CDR3 DNA: TGTGCCTGGAGTGTACGGAGGAACACTGAAGCTTTCTTT; CDR3 protein: CAWSVRRNTEAFF
D gene: NA; V gene: TRBV7-3; clone size: few; J gene: TRBJ1-1; CDR3 DNA: TGTGCCAGCAGCTTAACAGTTGTTAGCACTGAAGCTTTCTTT; CDR3 protein: CASSLTVVSTEAFF
D gene: NA; V gene: TRBV29-1; clone size: NA; J gene: TRBJ1-5; CDR3 DNA: TGCAGCGTCGCGGACTATAGCAATCAGCCCCAGCATTTT; CDR3 protein: CSVADYSNQPQHF
D gene: NA; V gene: TRBV19; clone size: NA; J gene: TRBJ1-3; CDR3 DNA: TGTGCCACCACCACTCAGAGGCTCTCTGGAAACACCATATATTTT; CDR3 protein: CATTTQRLSGNTIYF
D gene: TRBD2; V gene: TRBV11-2; clone size: once; J gene: TRBJ2-7; CDR3 DNA: TGTGCCAGCAGCTCCTTACGCCGACTAGCGGGGGGCCAGAAGCAGTACTTC; CDR3 protein: CASSSLRRLAGGQKQYF
D gene: TRBD2; V gene: TRBV19; clone size: NA; J gene: TRBJ2-1; CDR3 DNA: TGTGCCAGTACCACACCGGGGGGGGCCTACAATGAGCAGTTCTTC; CDR3 protein: CASTTPGGAYNEQFF
D gene: TRBD2; V gene: TRBV5-1; clone size: NA; J gene: TRBJ2-3; CDR3 DNA: TGCGCCAGCAGCTCACTAGCGGGAGTGGAAGATACGCAGTATTTT; CDR3 protein: CASSSLAGVEDTQYF
D gene: NA; V gene: TRBV18; clone size: NA; J gene: TRBJ2-3; CDR3 DNA: TGTGCCAGCTCACTAACCCCGGGTAGCACAGATACGCAGTATTTT; CDR3 protein: CASSLTPGSTDTQYF
D gene: NA; V gene: TRBV7-3; clone size: NA; J gene: TRBJ1-1; CDR3 DNA: TGTGCCAGCAGCTCATGGGACACTCAGGAAGCTTTCTTT; CDR3 protein: CASSSWDTQEAFF
D gene: NA; V gene: TRBV7-8; clone size: NA; J gene: TRBJ2-7; CDR3 DNA: TGTGCCAGCAGCTCAACGCGGGACTCCTACGAGCAGTACTTC; CDR3 protein: CASSSTRDSYEQYF
D gene: TRBD1; V gene: TRBV19; clone size: NA; J gene: TRBJ1-2; CDR3 DNA: TGTGCCAGTAGTATCCATGGACAGGGGCGACTGGACGCTAACTATGGCTACACCTTC; CDR3 protein: CASSIHGQGRLDANYGYTF
D gene: TRBD1; V gene: TRBV27; clone size: NA; J gene: TRBJ2-1; CDR3 DNA: TGTGCCAGCAGTTTATTTACAGGGGGCCACAATGAGCAGTTCTTC; CDR3 protein: CASSLFTGGHNEQFF
D gene: NA; V gene: TRBV27; clone size: NA; J gene: TRBJ1-4; CDR3 DNA: TGTGCCAGCAGTTTCGGCGGCAATCACAATGAAAAACTGTTTTTT; CDR3 protein: CASSFGGNHNEKLFF
D gene: NA; V gene: TRBV20-1; clone size: NA; J gene: TRBJ1-1; CDR3 DNA: TGCAGTGCACCGGGGGACACTGAAGCTTTCTTT; CDR3 protein: CSAPGDTEAFF
D gene: TRBD1; V gene: TRBV19; clone size: NA; J gene: TRBJ2-7; CDR3 DNA: TGTGCCAGTAGCTCGGGACAGGGAAGGGTCGAGCAGTACTTC; CDR3 protein: CASSSGQGRVEQYF
D gene: NA; V gene: TRBV25-1; clone size: NA; J gene: TRBJ2-2; CDR3 DNA: TGTGCCAGCAGTGCAAGGGAAACAGGTGTTTCCGGGGAGCTGTTTTTT; CDR3 protein: CASSARETGVSGELFF
D gene: NA; V gene: TRBV9; clone size: NA; J gene: TRBJ1-4; CDR3 DNA: TGTGCCAGCAGCGCTTCCGGGAGGCAGCGAGGTGAAAAACTGTTTTTT; CDR3 protein: CASSASGRQRGEKLFF
D gene: NA; V gene: TRBV2; clone size: few; J gene: TRBJ2-5; CDR3 DNA: TGTGCCAGCAGTGAAGTACAGCCGAGGAGGGAGACCCAGTACTTC; CDR3 protein: CASSEVQPRRETQYF
D gene: NA; V gene: TRBV2; clone size: NA; J gene: TRBJ1-1; CDR3 DNA: TGTGCCAGCCTAACCCCCGGGGAGGCGCGAGCTTTCTTT; CDR3 protein: CASLTPGEARAFF
D gene: NA; V gene: TRBV10-1; clone size: NA; J gene: TRBJ1-5; CDR3 DNA: TGCGCCAGCAGTGAAAGCCGTCAGCCCCAGCATTTT; CDR3 protein: CASSESRQPQHF
D gene: NA; V gene: TRBV2; clone size: NA; J gene: TRBJ2-1; CDR3 DNA: TGTGCCAGCAGTGAAGCTTGGGAGGCCCCGCGCAATGAGCAGTTCTTC; CDR3 protein: CASSEAWEAPRNEQFF
D gene: NA; V gene: TRBV28; clone size: NA; J gene: TRBJ1-1; CDR3 DNA: TGTGCCGTGGAGACGCAACAGAACACTGAAGCTTTCTTT; CDR3 protein: CAVETQQNTEAFF
D gene: TRBD2; V gene: TRBV7-3; clone size: NA; J gene: TRBJ2-2; CDR3 DNA: TGTGCCAGCAGCTTGACTAGCGGGAGGGCCGGGGAGCTGTTTTTT; CDR3 protein: CASSLTSGRAGELFF